This T cell receptor beta chain stems from a study of beta chain features in type 1 diabetes. General study findings and limits: Cells with high TCR expression could be over-represented when cDNA is sequenced. Possible PCR preference for shorter templates applied equally to patients and controls. For type 1 diabetes patients, VDJ junctions showed fewer insertions and more deletions. People with Type 1 diabetes carried modestly yet significantly shorter TCRB CDR3s in all four CD4+ subsets.

Details on this clone: Its antigen is currently unknown. Germline and junction disagree at one end, which may indicate a read error.

The sequenced template was cDNA made from the entire isolated RNA. The average read count of naive, central memory and regulatory T cell samples was approximately 3.5 million. Assay used: immunoSEQ multiplex PCR; TCRdb lists only in-frame clones, some missing. Altogether 300,000 to 350,000 clones are present, about 13% being singletons, with the ten largest covering about 0.015%. Sequenced: naive CD4+ T cells from blood. The sequence was obtained from a woman aged 18 to 35 with type 1 diabetes.

The CDR3 is CASSQGTSGTFTGELFF. The DNA for the CDR3 is TGCGCCAGCAGTCAAGGGACTAGCGGGACTTTTACCGGGGAGCTGTTTTTT. The V and J genes are TRBV4-1 and TRBJ2-2, with 13 bases aligning to TRBD2. The length of the CDR3 is 17 residues. From germline, CDR1 is MGHRA and CDR2 YSYEKL.